The 13 T cell receptor beta chains given below trace back to one sample, sequenced in a study of regulatory T cells in long-lasting Graves disease. Time point in this sample: persistent/refractory GD, antithyroid drugs over 5 years with positive TRAb. Isolated PBMC RNA provided the starting material for the TCR library. Researchers made TCR beta libraries by using iRepertoire HTBI primers and running Arm-PCR on CDR3 regions. TCRdb independently ran MiXCR on the multiplex PCR reads; one entry per CDR3 protein. The sample includes approximately 360,000 distinct CDR3 sequences, approximately 25% of them seen just once. This specimen was peripheral blood mononuclear cells (PBMCs), taken when the disease was refractory, from a patient treated with antithyroid drugs. All receptors derive from a woman between 35 and 50 years old with Graves disease.

The chain carries TRBV19 and TRBJ1-1, with 7 nucleotides matching TRBD1. The CDR3 sequence is 16 residues long. Unmatched junction bases numbered 9, after V lost 2 bases and J lost 3 bases. The germline gives CDR1 LNHDA, CDR2 SQIVND (reference sequence). The CDR3 loop reads CASSIWQGVGYTEAFF. CDR3 DNA sequence: TGTGCCAGTAGTATATGGCAGGGGGTCGGGTACACTGAAGCTTTCTTT.

The chain combines TRBV20-1 with TRBJ2-5; D possibly uses TRBD1 or TRBD2 (5 bases each). V lost 6 bases and J lost 0, with 14 bases in between. CDR3 length: 14 residues. Per the germline V gene, CDR1 is DFQATT and CDR2 is SNEGSKA (reference sequence). DNA for the CDR3: TGCAGTGCCGGGGCACAACCGTACCAAGAGACCCAGTACTTC. Protein product: CSAGAQPYQETQYF.

This clonotype turned up a few times. The J gene is TRBJ2-7, the V gene TRBV5-6, with D tentatively TRBD1 (6 bases). This CDR3 spans 16 amino acids. Trimming pared 0 bases from V and 2 bases from J, leaving 15 bases between. Germline V gives CDR1 SGHDT, CDR2 YYEEEE. CDR3 nucleotide sequence: TGTGCCAGCAGCTTGGCTCCCGGACAGTCAACCTACGAGCAGTACTTC. Its protein product is CASSLAPGQSTYEQYF.

The chain employs TRBV5-6 and TRBJ2-7; 10 bases map to TRBD1. The CDR3 spans 15 residues. The ends lost 4 bases at V and 0 bases at J; junction bases unmatched: 4. Germline values: CDR1 SGHDT, CDR2 YYEEEE. The CDR3 DNA reads as TGTGCCAGCAGCCCGGGACAGGGGATCTCCTACGAGCAGTACTTC. Translated: CASSPGQGISYEQYF.

This clonotype occurred a few times. The J gene is TRBJ2-1, the V gene TRBV28; possibly TRBD1 for D (5 bases). Trimming removed 2 bases from V and 1 base from J, with 15 bases in between. The CDR3 consists of 17 residues. Germline CDR1 is MDHEN and CDR2 is SYDVKM. CDR3 protein: CASSLQAGPVSYNEQFF. The CDR3 bases are TGTGCCAGCAGTTTACAGGCAGGGCCCGTATCCTACAATGAGCAGTTCTTC.

This clonotype appeared once. This sequence joins TRBV6-2 or TRBV6-3 and TRBJ1-2; tentative D call: TRBD1 (6 bases). Germline V gene sequence: CDR1 MNHEY, CDR2 SVGEGT. The CDR3 has 14 residues. Deletions cut 0 bases from V and 6 bases from J, with 11 bases between. The CDR3 protein is CASSYSMGAHGYTF. The CDR3 DNA reads as TGTGCCAGCAGTTACTCGATGGGGGCCCATGGCTACACCTTC.

This clonotype has at least ten counts. The chain's CDR3 is CASSRPGTDGSSYEQYF. The CDR3 DNA follows: TGTGCCAGCAGTCGTCCCGGGACGGATGGGAGCTCCTACGAGCAGTACTTC. The V gene is TRBV28, the J gene TRBJ2-7; D is tentatively TRBD1 or TRBD2 (5 bases each). The CDR3 is 17 residues long. Trimming stripped 5 bases from V and 0 bases from J, with 20 bases between. Germline values: CDR1 MDHEN, CDR2 SYDVKM.

This chain uses TRBV29-1 with TRBJ1-2; 11 nucleotides agree with TRBD1. Germline trimming cut 5 bases from V and 8 bases from J; bases unmatched to any gene: 7. The CDR3 runs 13 residues. CDR1 SQVTM and CDR2 ANQGSEA come from the germline V gene. The chain's CDR3 is CSVTGTGGNGYTF. The CDR3 DNA follows: TGCAGCGTTACCGGGACAGGGGGTAACGGCTACACCTTC.

This clonotype was counted between two and nine times. The chain recombines TRBV9 with TRBJ2-5, with 8 bases that match TRBD2. J gave up 3 bases and V 0 bases, and 4 bases lay outside the gene matches. Germline V lookup: CDR1 SGDLS, CDR2 YYNGEE. The CDR3 spans 15 residues. The CDR3 is CASSVDSGTKETQYF. The CDR3 DNA is TGTGCCAGCAGCGTAGATAGCGGGACAAAAGAGACCCAGTACTTC.

This clonotype showed up many times. The chain recombines TRBV2 with TRBJ2-7; D is possibly TRBD2 (6 bases). Germline V lookup: CDR1 SNHLY, CDR2 FYNNEI. The CDR3 extends over 13 amino acids. Trimming pared 6 bases from V and 4 bases from J, leaving 13 bases between. In DNA form, the CDR3 reads TGTGCCAGCAGGGCTAGCGACCAATACGAGCAGTACTTC. Encoded protein: CASRASDQYEQYF.

The rearrangement joins TRBV15 to TRBJ1-5; unclear D gene. CDR1 LNHNV and CDR2 YYDKDF come from the germline V gene (reference sequence). The CDR3 spans 14 residues. Trimming cost V 0 bases and J 7 bases, with 10 bases left between them. In DNA, the CDR3 is TGTGCCACCAGCAGAGATTTTGTTGACCAGCCCCAGCATTTT. Protein: CATSRDFVDQPQHF.

V usage is TRBV28 and J usage is TRBJ2-5; TRBD2 matches at 10 bases. Germline V gene lookup returns CDR1 MDHEN and CDR2 SYDVKM. This CDR3 is built from 17 residues. J lost 4 bases, V lost 6 bases, and 14 bases had no gene match. The CDR3 DNA reads as TGTGCCAGCAGCCAAGCCGCTAGCGGGAGAGTAGCAGAGACCCAGTACTTC. It codes for CASSQAASGRVAETQYF.

For this clonotype: The junction and the germline gene differ at one end; a read error may be behind it. The rearrangement uses TRBV12-3 or TRBV12-4 and TRBJ1-3, with 8 bases identical to TRBD1. The CDR3 sequence is 14 residues long. This CDR3 reads CTSSFTGGGNTIYF. The CDR3 DNA sequence: TGTACCAGCAGTTTTACAGGGGGTGGGAACACCATATATTTT.